The 11 T cell receptor beta chains below come from one sample, sequenced in a study of radiotherapy plus CTLA-4 blockade in lung cancer (dated by TCRdb to the late 2010s). The method was the immunoSEQ multiplex PCR assay. The immuneACCESS repertoire file appears here via TCRdb, limited to in-frame rearrangements. These files lack a portion of the clones; in checked studies, under half of the deficit traces to unresolved V genes, and the cause of the others is not known. This sample has approximately 70,000 clones in its table, and around 77% of those were observed once. About 16% of the sample lies in the top ten. This specimen consisted of peripheral blood, obtained from a patient treated with radiotherapy plus ipilimumab. Receptor source: a human donor with non-small cell lung cancer whose response to radiotherapy plus ipilimumab could not be evaluated. Some clones in this sample may be carry-over from other donors' samples.

The chain uses TRBV10-3 and TRBJ2-1; 8 nucleotides agree with TRBD1. Losses at the gene ends were 10 bases for V and 8 bases for J; bases not matched to a gene: 16. Per germline, CDR1 ENHRY and CDR2 SYGVKD. This CDR3 is built from 15 residues. The CDR3 is CATGQGLGLSDEQFF. CDR3 coding DNA: TGTGCCACCGGACAGGGCTTGGGTTTGAGCGATGAGCAGTTCTTC.

The chain recombines TRBV4-2 with TRBJ1-4, with 12 bases fitting TRBD1. Germline trimming cut 1 base from V and 5 bases from J; bases unmatched to any gene: 2. Per germline, CDR1 LGHNA and CDR2 YNFKEQ. The CDR3 is made up of 16 amino acids. CDR3: CASSQGDRGRNEKLFF. The DNA for the CDR3 is TGTGCCAGCAGCCAAGGGGACAGGGGGCGGAATGAAAAACTGTTTTTT.

Worth noting for this clone: Other nucleotide sequences from this sample produce the same CDR3. This chain joins TRBV2 and TRBJ2-7, with D perhaps matching TRBD1 (5 bases). Germline V gene sequence: CDR1 SNHLY, CDR2 FYNNEI. Trimming stripped 6 bases from V and 6 bases from J, with 12 bases between. CDR3 length: 12 amino acids. The CDR3 DNA reads as TGTGCCAGCAGATTCTCAGGGTCCGAGCAGTACTTC. Protein: CASRFSGSEQYF.

The gene calls are TRBV19 and TRBJ2-7; the match to TRBD1 covers 9 bases. Germline loops: CDR1 LNHDA, CDR2 SQIVND (reference sequence). J gave up 3 bases and V 4 bases, and 7 bases lay outside the gene matches. The CDR3 covers 15 residues. The CDR3 coding sequence is TGTGCCAGTAGTACCCCCGGGACAGGGCACTACGAGCAGTACTTC. Residues: CASSTPGTGHYEQYF.

CDR3 protein: CASSQDSRQSQNSNQPQHF. CDR3 nucleotides: TGTGCCAGCAGCCAAGATTCGCGACAGTCCCAAAATAGCAATCAGCCCCAGCATTTT. This chain connects TRBV4-2 to TRBJ1-5; perhaps TRBD1 as D (5 bases). The V end was cut by 0 bases, the J end by 0 bases, with 18 bases between. Germline lookup yields CDR1 LGHNA and CDR2 YNFKEQ. There are 19 residues in the CDR3.

V usage is TRBV4-3 and J usage is TRBJ2-1, with a possible D match to TRBD2 (6 bases). CDR3 length equals 14 residues. Germline V gene lookup returns CDR1 LGHNA and CDR2 YSLEER. V dropped 6 bases and J dropped 8 bases, with 17 bases sitting between them. CDR3 in DNA: TGCGCCAGCAGACTGACTAGTTCCCGGGATGAGCAGTTCTTC. This encodes CASRLTSSRDEQFF.

This clone was counted between two and nine times. The CDR3 sequence is CASMGGGETQYF. CDR3 nucleotide sequence: TGTGCCAGCATGGGAGGCGGAGAGACCCAGTACTTC. This chain uses TRBV6-6 with TRBJ2-5; TRBD2 is a possible D gene (6 bases). V was trimmed by 7 bases and J by 4 bases, leaving 10 bases between them. The CDR3 length is 12 residues. Germline V gene data show CDR1 as MNHNY and CDR2 as SVGAGI (reference sequence).

This chain uses TRBV2 with TRBJ2-5; possibly TRBD2 for D (5 bases). V lost 8 bases, J lost 5 bases, and 9 bases lay in between. Germline lookup yields CDR1 SNHLY and CDR2 FYNNEI. The CDR3 totals 11 residues. In DNA form, the CDR3 reads TGTGCCAGCCGGGGAATGGAGACCCAGTACTTC. This sequence encodes CASRGMETQYF.

The genes are TRBV5-4 and TRBJ2-7; the match to TRBD1 covers 8 bases. This CDR3 comprises 15 residues. Per germline, CDR1 SGHNT and CDR2 YYREEE (reference sequence). With 1 base clipped from V and 4 bases from J, the junction kept 7 bases outside the gene matches. The CDR3 nucleotides read TGTGCCAGCAGCTTGAGATCGACAGGGGCATACGAGCAGTACTTC. This gives the protein CASSLRSTGAYEQYF.

The gene calls are TRBV5-1 and TRBJ1-2; 9 nucleotides agree with TRBD1. The CDR3 is 13 amino acids. Germline V lookup: CDR1 SGHRS, CDR2 YFSETQ. Trimming took 3 bases from V and 8 from J; bases not matched to a gene: 5. This CDR3 is CASSSGQGNGYTF. In DNA, the CDR3 is TGCGCCAGCAGCTCGGGACAGGGTAACGGCTACACCTTC.

J is TRBJ1-5 and V is TRBV5-5, with 8 bases fitting TRBD1. Per the germline V gene, CDR1 is SGHKS and CDR2 is YYEKEE (reference sequence). V shed 3 bases, J shed 6 bases, and the junction held 8 bases outside the gene matches. The CDR3 runs to 15 residues. CDR3 sequence: CASSSLGGQGQPQHF. In DNA form, the CDR3 reads TGTGCCAGCAGCTCGCTAGGTGGACAGGGTCAGCCCCAGCATTTT.